This T cell receptor beta chain comes out of a study of T cells expressing NK-cell markers. The V gene's germline CDR1 is SGHAT and CDR2 FQNNGV. The CDR3 contains 15 residues. The authors generated TCR beta cDNA through 5'RACE template switching with UMIs. TCRdb reanalyzed the 5' RACE reads and collapses them to one entry per CDR3 protein, without DNA. The sample table includes about 410,000 distinct CDR3 sequences. Sequencing input: blood T cells: a sorted CD56 or NKG2C T cell subset, CD4+ or CD8+ T cells, or bulk PBMC T cells (not recorded which). The TCR was taken from a woman aged 45 to 65 in good health. V and J are TRBV11-2 and TRBJ2-1; as DNA is missing, the TRBD2 call by TCRdb cannot be tested. CDR3: CASSFRAGGYNEQFF.